The count of the clone carrying this T cell receptor beta chain is one. The antigen is unknown. These data come from a study of neoadjuvant nivolumab and ipilimumab in lung cancer. Regarding the study as a whole: Pretherapy blood TCR richness correlated positively with resected tumor richness. Compared with tumor-adjacent uninvolved lung, resected tumors showed greater richness and clonality.

CDR3 length: 14 residues. The J segment lost 2 bases and the V segment lost 4 bases, leaving 2 bases of the junction unmatched. Germline values: CDR1 KGHSH, CDR2 LQKENI. Clones were sequenced by immunoSEQ multiplex PCR, and TCRdb holds only the in-frame ones, with some missing. The sample consists of 5,500 to 8,500 clones, 70% to 80% of them appearing once. The specimen comprised tumor tissue, sampled after neoadjuvant nivolumab, alone or with ipilimumab, at or shortly before surgery. The V and J genes are TRBV18 and TRBJ2-5; 9 bases fit TRBD2. The receptor was isolated from an adult with non-small cell lung cancer. Here the CDR3 reads CASSLGLAQETQYF. CDR3 sequence (DNA): TGTGCCAGCTCACTCGGACTAGCGCAAGAGACCCAGTACTTC.